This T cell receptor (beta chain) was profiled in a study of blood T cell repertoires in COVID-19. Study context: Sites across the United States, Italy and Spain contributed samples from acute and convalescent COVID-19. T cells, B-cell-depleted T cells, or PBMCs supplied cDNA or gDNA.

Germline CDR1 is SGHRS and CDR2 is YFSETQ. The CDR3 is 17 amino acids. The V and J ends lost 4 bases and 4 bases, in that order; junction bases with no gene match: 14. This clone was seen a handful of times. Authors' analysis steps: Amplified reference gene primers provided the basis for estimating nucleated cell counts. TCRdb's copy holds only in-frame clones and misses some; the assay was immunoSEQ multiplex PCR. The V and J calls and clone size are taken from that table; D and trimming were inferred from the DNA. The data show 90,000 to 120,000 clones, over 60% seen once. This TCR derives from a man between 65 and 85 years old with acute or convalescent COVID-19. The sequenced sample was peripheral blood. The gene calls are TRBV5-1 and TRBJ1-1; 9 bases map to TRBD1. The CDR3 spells CASSEGQGSAFLTEAFF. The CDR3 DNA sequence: TGCGCCAGCAGCGAGGGACAGGGATCAGCTTTCCTCACTGAAGCTTTCTTT.